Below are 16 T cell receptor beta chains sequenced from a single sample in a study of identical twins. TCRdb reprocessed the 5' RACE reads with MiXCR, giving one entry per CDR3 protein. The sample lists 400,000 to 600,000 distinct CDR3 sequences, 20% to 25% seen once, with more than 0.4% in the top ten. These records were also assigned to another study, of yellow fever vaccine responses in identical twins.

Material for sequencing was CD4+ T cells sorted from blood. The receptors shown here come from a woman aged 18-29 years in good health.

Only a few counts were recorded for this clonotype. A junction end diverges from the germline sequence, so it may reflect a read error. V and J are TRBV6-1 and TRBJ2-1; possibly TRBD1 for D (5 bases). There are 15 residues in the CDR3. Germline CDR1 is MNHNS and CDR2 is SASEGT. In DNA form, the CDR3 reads TGTGCCAGCAGCACCGAGGCAGGGTCCTTCAATGAGCAGTTCTTC. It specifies CASSTEAGSFNEQFF.

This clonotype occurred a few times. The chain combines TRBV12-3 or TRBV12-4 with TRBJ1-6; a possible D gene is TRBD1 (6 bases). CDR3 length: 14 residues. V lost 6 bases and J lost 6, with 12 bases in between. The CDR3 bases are TGTGCCAGCAGGGAACAGGGTTTTAATTCACCCCTCCACTTT. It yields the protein CASREQGFNSPLHF.

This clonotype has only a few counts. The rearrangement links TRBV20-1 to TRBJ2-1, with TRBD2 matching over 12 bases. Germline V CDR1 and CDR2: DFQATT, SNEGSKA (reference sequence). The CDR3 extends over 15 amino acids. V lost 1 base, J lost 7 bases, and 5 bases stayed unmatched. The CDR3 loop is CSARGFLAGGNEQFF. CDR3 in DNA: TGCAGTGCTAGAGGATTCCTAGCGGGGGGGAATGAGCAGTTCTTC.

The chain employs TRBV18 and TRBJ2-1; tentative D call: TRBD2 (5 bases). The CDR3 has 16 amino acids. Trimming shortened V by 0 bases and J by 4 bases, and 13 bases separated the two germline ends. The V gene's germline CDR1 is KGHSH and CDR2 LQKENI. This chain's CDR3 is CASSPPIGVSYNEQFF. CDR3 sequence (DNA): TGTGCCAGCTCACCACCGATCGGGGTGAGTTACAATGAGCAGTTCTTC.

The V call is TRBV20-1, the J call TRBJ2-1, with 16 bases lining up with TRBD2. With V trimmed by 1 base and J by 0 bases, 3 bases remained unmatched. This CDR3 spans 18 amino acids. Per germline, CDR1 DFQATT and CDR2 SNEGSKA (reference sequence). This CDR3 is CSARGGLAGGISYNEQFF. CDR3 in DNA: TGCAGTGCTAGAGGGGGACTAGCGGGAGGGATCTCCTACAATGAGCAGTTCTTC.

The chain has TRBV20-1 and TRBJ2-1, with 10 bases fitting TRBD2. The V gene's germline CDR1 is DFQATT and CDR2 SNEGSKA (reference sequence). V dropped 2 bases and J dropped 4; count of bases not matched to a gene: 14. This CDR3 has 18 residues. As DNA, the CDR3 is TGCAGTGCTAGATTGGGGCCTCTCGGACTAGCGGAATACAATGAGCAGTTCTTC. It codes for CSARLGPLGLAEYNEQFF.

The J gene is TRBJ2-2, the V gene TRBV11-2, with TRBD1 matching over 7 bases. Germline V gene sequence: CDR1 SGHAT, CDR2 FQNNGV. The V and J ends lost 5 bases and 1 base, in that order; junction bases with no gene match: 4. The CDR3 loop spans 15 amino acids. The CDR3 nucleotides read TGTGCCAGCAGCCGTTGGGACAGGAACACCGGGGAGCTGTTTTTT. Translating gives CASSRWDRNTGELFF.

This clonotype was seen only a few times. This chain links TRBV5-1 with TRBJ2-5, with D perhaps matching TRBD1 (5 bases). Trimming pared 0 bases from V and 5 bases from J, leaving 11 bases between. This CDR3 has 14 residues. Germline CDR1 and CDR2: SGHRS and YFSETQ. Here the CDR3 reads CASSLDLGAETQYF. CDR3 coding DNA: TGCGCCAGCAGCTTGGACCTAGGGGCCGAGACCCAGTACTTC.

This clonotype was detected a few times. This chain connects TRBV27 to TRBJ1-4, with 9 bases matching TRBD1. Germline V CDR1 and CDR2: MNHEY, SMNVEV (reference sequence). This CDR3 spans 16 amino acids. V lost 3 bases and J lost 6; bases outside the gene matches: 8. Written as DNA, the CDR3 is TGTGCCAGCAGTTTGTCCGGGACAGGGATTTATGAAAAACTGTTTTTT. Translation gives CASSLSGTGIYEKLFF. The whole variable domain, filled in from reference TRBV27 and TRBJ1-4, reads EAQVTQNPRYLITVTGKKLTVTCSQNMNHEYMSWYRQDPGLGLRQIYYSMNVEVTDKGDVPEGYKVSRKEKRNFPLILESPSPNQTSLYFCASSLSGTGIYEKLFFGSGTQLSVL.

The CDR3 nucleotides are TGCAGCGCTGGGCACCCGGGCTCCACGAAGTACTTC. Its translation is CSAGHPGSTKYF. J is TRBJ2-7 and V is TRBV29-1; D gene uncertain. V was trimmed by 7 bases and J by 11 bases, leaving 21 bases between them. CDR3 length equals 12 residues. Germline CDR1 is SQVTM and CDR2 is ANQGSEA.

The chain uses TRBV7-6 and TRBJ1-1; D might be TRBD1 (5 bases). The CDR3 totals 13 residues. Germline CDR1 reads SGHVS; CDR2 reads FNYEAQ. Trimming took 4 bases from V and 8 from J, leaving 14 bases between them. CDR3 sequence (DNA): TGTGCCAGCAGCTCAAGCCTAAGGACAGAAGCTTTCTTT. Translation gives CASSSSLRTEAFF. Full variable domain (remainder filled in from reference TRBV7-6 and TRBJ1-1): GAGVSQSPRYKVTKRGQDVALRCDPISGHVSLYWYRQALGQGPEFLTYFNYEAQQDKSGLPNDRFSAERPEGSISTLTIQRTEQRDSAMYRCASSSSLRTEAFFGQGTRLTVV.

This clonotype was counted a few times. This CDR3 reads CASSPAGVLSYEQYF. CDR3 DNA sequence: TGTGCCAGCAGCCCAGCGGGAGTCCTCTCCTACGAGCAGTACTTC. This rearrangement joins TRBV12-3 or TRBV12-4 to TRBJ2-7, with 8 positions matching TRBD2. This CDR3 is built from 15 residues. V dropped 6 bases and J dropped 0; count of bases not matched to a gene: 7.

The CDR3 reads CASSSLGLAGEREQFF. The CDR3, as DNA: TGTGCCAGCAGCTCACTAGGACTAGCGGGAGAACGAGAGCAGTTCTTC. This chain uses TRBV7-8 with TRBJ2-1; 13 bases line up with TRBD2. The CDR3 contains 16 residues. V shed 4 bases, J shed 10 bases, and the junction held 10 bases outside the gene matches. In germline, CDR1 is SGHVS, CDR2 FQNEAQ.

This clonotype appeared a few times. The CDR3 coding sequence is TGCGCCAGCAGCTTGGACGGGTCCCGGTCGGGAGATACGCAGTATTTT. As protein: CASSLDGSRSGDTQYF. V gene TRBV5-1 combines with J gene TRBJ2-3; D remains unclear. The V end was cut by 0 bases, the J end by 5 bases, with 16 bases between. Germline V gene lookup returns CDR1 SGHRS and CDR2 YFSETQ. The CDR3 totals 16 residues.

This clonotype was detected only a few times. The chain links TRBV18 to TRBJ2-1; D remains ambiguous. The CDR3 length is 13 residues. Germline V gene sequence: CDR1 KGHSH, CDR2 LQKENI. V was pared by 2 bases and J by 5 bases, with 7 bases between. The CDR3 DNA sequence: TGTGCCAGCTCACCATCTAAGGACAATGAGCAGTTCTTC. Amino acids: CASSPSKDNEQFF.

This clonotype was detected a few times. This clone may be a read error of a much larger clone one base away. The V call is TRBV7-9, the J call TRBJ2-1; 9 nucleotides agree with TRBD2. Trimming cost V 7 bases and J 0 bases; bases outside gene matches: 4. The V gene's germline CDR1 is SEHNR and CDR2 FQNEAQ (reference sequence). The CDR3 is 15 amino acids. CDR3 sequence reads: CASTVSGSSYNEQFF. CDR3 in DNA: TGTGCCAGCACCGTTAGCGGGAGCTCCTACAATGAGCAGTTCTTC.